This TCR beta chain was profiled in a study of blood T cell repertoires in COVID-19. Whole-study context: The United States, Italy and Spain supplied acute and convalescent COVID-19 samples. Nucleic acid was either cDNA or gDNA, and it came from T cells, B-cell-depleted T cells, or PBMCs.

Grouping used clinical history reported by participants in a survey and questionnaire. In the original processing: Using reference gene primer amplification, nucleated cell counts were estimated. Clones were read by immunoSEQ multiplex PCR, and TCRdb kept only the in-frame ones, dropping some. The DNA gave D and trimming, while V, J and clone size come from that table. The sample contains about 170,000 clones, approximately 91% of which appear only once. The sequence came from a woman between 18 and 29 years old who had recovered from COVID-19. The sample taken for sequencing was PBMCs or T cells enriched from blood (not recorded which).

The CDR3 region has the DNA TGTGCCAGCAGTTTAAAAGCGCGGGGGGTAGCGAAGTACGAGCAGTACTTC. Translation: CASSLKARGVAKYEQYF. The rearrangement uses TRBV28 and TRBJ2-7; 8 bases align to TRBD2. The CDR3 contains 17 residues. After removal of 2 bases from V and 4 bases from J, the junction contained 13 bases not matched to a gene. Germline V gene data show CDR1 as MDHEN and CDR2 as SYDVKM.